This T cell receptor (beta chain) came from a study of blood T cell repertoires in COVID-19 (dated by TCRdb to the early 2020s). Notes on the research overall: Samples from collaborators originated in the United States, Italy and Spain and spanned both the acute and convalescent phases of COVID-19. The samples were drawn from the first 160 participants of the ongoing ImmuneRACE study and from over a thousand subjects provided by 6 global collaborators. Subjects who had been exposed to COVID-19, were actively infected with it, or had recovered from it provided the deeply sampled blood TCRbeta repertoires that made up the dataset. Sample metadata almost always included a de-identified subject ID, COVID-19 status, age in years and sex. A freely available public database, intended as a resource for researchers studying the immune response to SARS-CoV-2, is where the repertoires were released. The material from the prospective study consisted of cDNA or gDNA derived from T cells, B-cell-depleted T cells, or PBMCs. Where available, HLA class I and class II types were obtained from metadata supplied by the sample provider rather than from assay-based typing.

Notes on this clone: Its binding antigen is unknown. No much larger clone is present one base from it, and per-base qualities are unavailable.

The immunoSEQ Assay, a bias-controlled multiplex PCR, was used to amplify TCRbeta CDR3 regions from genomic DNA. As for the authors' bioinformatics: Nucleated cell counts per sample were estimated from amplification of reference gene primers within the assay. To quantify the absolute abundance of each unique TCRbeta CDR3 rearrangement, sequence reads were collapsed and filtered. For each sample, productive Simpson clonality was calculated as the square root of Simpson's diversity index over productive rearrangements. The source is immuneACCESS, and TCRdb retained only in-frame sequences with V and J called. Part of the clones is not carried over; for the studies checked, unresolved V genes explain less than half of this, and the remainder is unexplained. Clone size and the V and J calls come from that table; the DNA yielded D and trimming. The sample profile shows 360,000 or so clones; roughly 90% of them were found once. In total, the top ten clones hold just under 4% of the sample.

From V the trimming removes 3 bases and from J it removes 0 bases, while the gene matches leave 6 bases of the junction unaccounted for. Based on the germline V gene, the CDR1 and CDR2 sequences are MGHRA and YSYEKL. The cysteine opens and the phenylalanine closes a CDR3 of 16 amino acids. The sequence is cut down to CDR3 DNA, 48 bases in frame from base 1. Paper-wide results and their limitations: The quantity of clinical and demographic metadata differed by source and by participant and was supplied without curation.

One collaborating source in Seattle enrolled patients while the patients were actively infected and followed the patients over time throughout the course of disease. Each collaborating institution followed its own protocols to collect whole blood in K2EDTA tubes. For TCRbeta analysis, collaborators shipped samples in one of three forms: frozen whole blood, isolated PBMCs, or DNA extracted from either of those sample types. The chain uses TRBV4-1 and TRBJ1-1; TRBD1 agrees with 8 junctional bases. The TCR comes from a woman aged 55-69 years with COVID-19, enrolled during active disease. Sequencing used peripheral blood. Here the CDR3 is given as CASSQPTGGLNTEAFF. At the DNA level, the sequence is TGCGCCAGCAGCCAGCCTACAGGGGGTCTGAACACTGAAGCTTTCTTT.